These 14 T cell receptor beta chains share one sample of origin, sequenced in a study of cytomegalovirus exposure and HLA in healthy donors. Both 60 Vbeta primers and 13 Jbeta primers went into the PCR. This table comes from immunoSEQ multiplex PCR, and its TCRdb copy is limited to in-frame clones, with some not included. The sample holds 130,000 or so clones; about four fifths are singletons and the top ten take approximately 2.2%. The sequenced sample consisted of PBMCs. These receptors came from a woman in her thirties or forties in good health and CMV-seronegative.

CDR3 region: CASSPLGAMNTEAFF. The CDR3 bases are TGTGCCAGCTCACCTCTTGGGGCCATGAACACTGAAGCTTTCTTT. The chain combines TRBV18 with TRBJ1-1; maybe TRBD1 (5 bases). Germline lookup yields CDR1 KGHSH and CDR2 LQKENI. The CDR3 is made up of 15 amino acids. V lost 3 bases, J lost 0 bases, and 11 bases lay in between.

This chain connects TRBV4-2 to TRBJ2-7; 8 nucleotides line up with TRBD2. Per germline, CDR1 LGHNA and CDR2 YNFKEQ. The CDR3 totals 14 residues. V lost 4 bases and J lost 1; bases outside the gene matches: 3. This CDR3 reads CASSPTSVSYEQYF. CDR3 coding DNA: TGTGCCAGCAGCCCGACTAGCGTTTCCTACGAGCAGTACTTC.

V gene TRBV5-5 combines with J gene TRBJ1-1; 8 nucleotides agree with TRBD1. The CDR3 has 13 residues. J gave up 8 bases and V 0 bases, and 3 bases lay outside the gene matches. Germline V gene sequence: CDR1 SGHKS, CDR2 YYEKEE (reference sequence). This CDR3 is CASSLAPGGEAFF. For the CDR3, the DNA is TGTGCCAGCAGCTTGGCGCCAGGGGGCGAAGCTTTCTTT.

The V and J genes are TRBV5-1 and TRBJ1-1, with a weak D call TRBD1 (6 bases). The V end lost 4 bases, the J end lost 0 bases, and 16 bases lay between the germline ends. Germline CDR1 and CDR2: SGHRS and YFSETQ. The CDR3 totals 16 residues. The CDR3 DNA sequence: TGCGCCAGCAGCCAGGCGGGCGACAGGTTGAACACTGAAGCTTTCTTT. It yields the protein CASSQAGDRLNTEAFF.

This clone was seen just once. V usage is TRBV9 and J usage is TRBJ1-1; the match to TRBD1 covers 7 bases. Germline V gene data show CDR1 as SGDLS and CDR2 as YYNGEE. This CDR3 is 15 amino acids long. The trim removed 4 bases at V and 0 bases at J, leaving 6 bases unmatched. Here the CDR3 DNA reads TGTGCCAGCAGCCCAGAGGGACAGTTGAACACTGAAGCTTTCTTT. Protein product: CASSPEGQLNTEAFF.

The CDR3 DNA reads TGTGCCAGCAGCTTACCACAGGGGGCGGGGGAGCAGTACTTC. Its protein is CASSLPQGAGEQYF. J is TRBJ2-7 and V is TRBV7-2; 9 bases agree with TRBD1. The CDR3 has 14 amino acids. The ends lost 2 bases at V and 7 bases at J; junction bases unmatched: 6. Germline V gene lookup returns CDR1 SGHTA and CDR2 FQGNSA.

V gene TRBV27 combines with J gene TRBJ2-6; D is uncertain. Germline lookup yields CDR1 MNHEY and CDR2 SMNVEV (reference sequence). V lost 5 bases and J lost 1, with 6 bases in between. The CDR3 loop spans 14 amino acids. The chain's CDR3 is CASSALSGANVLTF. CDR3 in DNA: TGTGCCAGCAGTGCGTTATCTGGGGCCAACGTCCTGACTTTC.

This clone has just a few counts. The V gene is TRBV19, the J gene TRBJ1-5; 7 bases match TRBD1. Germline-derived CDR1 and CDR2 are LNHDA and SQIVND (reference sequence). The V and J ends lost 5 bases and 7 bases, in that order; junction bases with no gene match: 8. The CDR3 totals 14 residues. The CDR3 sequence: CASSFRQGSQPQHF. CDR3 bases: TGTGCCAGTAGTTTCCGACAGGGTTCACAGCCCCAGCATTTT.

CDR3 region: CASSVSNEQYF. CDR3 nucleotides: TGTGCCAGCAGTGTTAGCAACGAGCAGTACTTC. The chain recombines TRBV6-6 with TRBJ2-5; D not certain. Judging by the DNA end, TRBJ2-7 fits better; the J call may be wrong. Germline-derived CDR1 and CDR2 are MNHNY and SVGAGI (reference sequence). This CDR3 is 11 amino acids long.

This chain uses TRBV4-1 with TRBJ2-5, with 10 bases fitting TRBD2. Germline CDR1 reads MGHRA; CDR2 reads YSYEKL. V lost 4 bases, J lost 0 bases, and 8 bases stayed unmatched. The CDR3 covers 17 residues. The CDR3 DNA sequence: TGCGCCAGCAGCCGGAACGGACTAGCGGAATACCAAGAGACCCAGTACTTC. As protein: CASSRNGLAEYQETQYF.

The chain joins TRBV21-1 to TRBJ1-2; the table's D call of TRBD1 was not tested on the DNA. TRBV21-1 is annotated as a pseudogene. CDR3 length: 17 amino acids. The CDR3 region is CASSSPDRARPGYGYTF. CDR3 nucleotide sequence: TGTGCCAGCAGCTCCCCGGACAGGGCCCGACCCGGCTATGGCTACACCTTC.

The rearrangement links TRBV6-1 to TRBJ2-5; D unclear. Between the trimmed V and J ends, which lost 4 bases and 3 bases, there was a span of 6 bases. The CDR3 runs 12 residues. Germline assignment: CDR1 MNHNS and CDR2 SASEGT. CDR3 sequence reads: CASSVQEETQYF. CDR3 in DNA: TGTGCCAGCAGTGTGCAGGAAGAGACCCAGTACTTC.

V and J are TRBV18 and TRBJ1-5, with D hard to call. Germline V lookup: CDR1 KGHSH, CDR2 LQKENI. Trimming removed 3 bases from V and 0 bases from J, with 9 bases in between. The CDR3 covers 15 residues. DNA for the CDR3: TGTGCCAGCTCACCGCGGGGTAATAGCAATCAGCCCCAGCATTTT. Translated, it gives CASSPRGNSNQPQHF.

The rearrangement links TRBV6-1 to TRBJ1-2; 10 nucleotides match TRBD1. V was pared by 3 bases and J by 8 bases, with 3 bases of the junction left unmatched. The CDR3 extends over 13 amino acids. Germline CDR1 reads MNHNS; CDR2 reads SASEGT. The CDR3 nucleotides are TGTGCCAGCAGTGAGACAGGGGGCCGGGGCTACACCTTC. Its protein is CASSETGGRGYTF.